The clone carrying this T cell receptor (beta chain) was observed many times. Its specificity is unknown. Treg sorting used a CD4+CD25+CD127-/low gate. CDR1 and CDR2 from the germline V gene are MNHEY and SVGAGI. V gave up 0 bases and J gave up 1 base; unmatched junction bases: 0. This CDR3 spans 15 amino acids. Whole-study results and caveats: In terms of TCR gene usage, tumor memory CD4+ T cells clustered together with blood and lymph node memory CD4+ cells, as well as with lymph node naive CD4+ cells. Tumor Tregs overlapped most with tumor, then blood, naive CD4+ cells. The larger cohort examined one V-J beta rearrangement, not whole repertoires.

After constant-region reverse-primer amplification, full-length variable regions underwent semi-nested PCR with Nested Universal Primer A. One entry per CDR3 protein, called by TCRdb with MiXCR from the 5' RACE reads. The sample consists of under 11,000 distinct CDR3 sequences, 27% of them appearing once. The V and J genes are TRBV6-5 and TRBJ2-1; 7 bases agree with TRBD2. The material sequenced was Tregs sorted from a lymph node. The clonotype originates from a female donor with breast cancer. The CDR3 coding sequence is TGTGCCAGCAGTTACTCGCGGGGGTCCTACAATGAGCAGTTCTTC. Amino acids: CASSYSRGSYNEQFF.